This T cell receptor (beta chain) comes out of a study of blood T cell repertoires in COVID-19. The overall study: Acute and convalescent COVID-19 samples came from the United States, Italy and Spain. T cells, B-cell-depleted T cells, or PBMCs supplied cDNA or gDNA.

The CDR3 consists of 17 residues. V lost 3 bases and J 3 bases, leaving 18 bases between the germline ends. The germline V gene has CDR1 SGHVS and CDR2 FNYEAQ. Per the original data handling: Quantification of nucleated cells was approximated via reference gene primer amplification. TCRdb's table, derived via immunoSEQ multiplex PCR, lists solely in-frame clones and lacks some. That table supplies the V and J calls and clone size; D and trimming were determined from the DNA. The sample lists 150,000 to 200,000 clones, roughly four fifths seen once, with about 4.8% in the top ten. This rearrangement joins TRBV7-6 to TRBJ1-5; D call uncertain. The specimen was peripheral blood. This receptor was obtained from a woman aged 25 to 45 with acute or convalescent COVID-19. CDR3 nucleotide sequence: TGTGCCAGCAGCTTGGATGTACGAACAGTCGACAATCAGCCCCAGCATTTT. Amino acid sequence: CASSLDVRTVDNQPQHF.